This T cell receptor beta chain was captured in a study of shared clonotypes between healthy human individuals. Study-wide context: Donor ages ranged 18 to 49 years: a couple of women, a few men. Each donor's CD4 naive and CD4 memory cells filled three plates apiece, CD8 naive two, and CD8 memory one.

Germline CDR1 and CDR2: KGHSH and LQKENI. There are 16 residues in the CDR3. V lost 3 bases to trimming and J lost 0 bases, with 9 bases between them. Researchers ran the assay at a deep level. Data came from immunoSEQ multiplex PCR; TCRdb stores just in-frame clones and leaves some out. The repertoire holds approximately 2.5 million clones, just over 90% seen once, with under 0.15% in the top ten. A word on this clone: This sample also contains other DNA sequences that code for the same CDR3.

Sequencing was performed on naive CD4+ T cells sorted from blood. Sample subset: CD45RA+ positively selected. V is TRBV18 and J is TRBJ1-6; perhaps TRBD1 as D (6 bases). The receptor was isolated from a man between 18 and 29 years old in good health. The CDR3 DNA is TGTGCCAGCTCACCTACAGGGAGCTCCTATAATTCACCCCTCCACTTT. It translates to CASSPTGSSYNSPLHF.